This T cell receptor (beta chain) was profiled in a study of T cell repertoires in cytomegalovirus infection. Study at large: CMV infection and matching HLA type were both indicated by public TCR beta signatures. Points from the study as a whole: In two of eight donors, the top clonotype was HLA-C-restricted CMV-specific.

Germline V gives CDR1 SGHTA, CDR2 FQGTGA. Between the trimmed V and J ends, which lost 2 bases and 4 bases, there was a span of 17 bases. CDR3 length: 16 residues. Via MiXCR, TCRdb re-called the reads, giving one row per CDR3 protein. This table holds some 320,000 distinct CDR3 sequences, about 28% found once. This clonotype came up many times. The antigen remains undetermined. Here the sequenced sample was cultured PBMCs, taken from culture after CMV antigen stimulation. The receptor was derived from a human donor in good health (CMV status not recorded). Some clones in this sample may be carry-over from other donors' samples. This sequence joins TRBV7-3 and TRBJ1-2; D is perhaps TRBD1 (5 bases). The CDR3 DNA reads TGTGCCAGCAGCTTAGGGGGACGGTCCTCGCCCTATGGCTACACCTTC. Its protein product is CASSLGGRSSPYGYTF.